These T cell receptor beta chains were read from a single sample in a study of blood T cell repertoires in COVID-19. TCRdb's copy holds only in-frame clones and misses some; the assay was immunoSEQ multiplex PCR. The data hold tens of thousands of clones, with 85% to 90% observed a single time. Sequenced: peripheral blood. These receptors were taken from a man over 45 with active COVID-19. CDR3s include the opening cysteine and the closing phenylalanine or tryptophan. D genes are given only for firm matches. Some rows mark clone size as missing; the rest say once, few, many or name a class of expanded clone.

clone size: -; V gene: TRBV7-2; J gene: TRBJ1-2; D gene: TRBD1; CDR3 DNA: TGTGCCAGCACCCGGGACAGGCACTATGGCTACACCTTC; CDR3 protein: CASTRDRHYGYTF
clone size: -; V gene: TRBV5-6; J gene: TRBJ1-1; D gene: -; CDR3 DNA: TGTGCCAGCAGCCCAAGCTCGGGGACTGAAGCTTTCTTT; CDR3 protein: CASSPSSGTEAFF
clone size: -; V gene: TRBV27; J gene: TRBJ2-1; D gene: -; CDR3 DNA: TGTGCCAGCAGTGCGGGACTTTCATACAATGAGCAGTTCTTC; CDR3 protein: CASSAGLSYNEQFF
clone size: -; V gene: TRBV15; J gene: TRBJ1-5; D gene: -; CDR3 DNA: TGTGCCACCGGGGGACAAAGCGGGGGAGAGCCCCAGCATTTT; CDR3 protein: CATGGQSGGEPQHF
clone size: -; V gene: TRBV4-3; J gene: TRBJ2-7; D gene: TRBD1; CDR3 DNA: TGCGCCAGCAGCCAAGAACACCCGGGACAGGGGGCATACGAGCAGTACTTC; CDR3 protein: CASSQEHPGQGAYEQYF
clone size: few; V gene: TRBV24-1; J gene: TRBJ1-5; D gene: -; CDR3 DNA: TGTGCCACCAGTGATATCGGGGGCAATCAGCCCCAGCATTTT; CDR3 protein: CATSDIGGNQPQHF
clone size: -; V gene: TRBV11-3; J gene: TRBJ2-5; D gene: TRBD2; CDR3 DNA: TGTGCCAGCAGCTTGGGACTAGCGGGAGCGGTGGAGACCCAGTACTTC; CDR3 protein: CASSLGLAGAVETQYF
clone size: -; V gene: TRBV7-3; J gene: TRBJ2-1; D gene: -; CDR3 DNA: TGTGCCAGCAGCCCCCAGGCAGGAAGCTCCTACAATGAGCAGTTCTTC; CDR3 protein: CASSPQAGSSYNEQFF
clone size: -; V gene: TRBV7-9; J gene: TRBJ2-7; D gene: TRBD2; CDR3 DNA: TGTGCCAGCAGCGGCGGACCAGCGGGAGCCTACGAGCAGTACTTC; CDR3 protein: CASSGGPAGAYEQYF
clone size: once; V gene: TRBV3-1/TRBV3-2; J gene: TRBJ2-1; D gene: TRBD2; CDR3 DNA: TGTGCCAGCAGTCCCGGGACTAGCGGGAGCAATGAGCAGTTCTTC; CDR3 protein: CASSPGTSGSNEQFF
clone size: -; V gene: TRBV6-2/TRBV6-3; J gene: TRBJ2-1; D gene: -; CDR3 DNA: TGTGCCAGCAGTGTCCCTAATGAGCAGTTCTTC; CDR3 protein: CASSVPNEQFF